One and the same sample provided the 5 T cell receptor beta chains below, sequenced in a study of blood T cells in healthy people across ages. PCR was performed a second time for about 7 to 12 cycles using a sample-barcoded 5' primer and a J-beta primer mix. TCRdb re-derived calls from the 5' RACE reads in MiXCR, one entry per CDR3 protein. The sample holds about 1,800,000 distinct CDR3 sequences; 28% are singletons and the top ten take roughly 8%. Specimen: blood. The receptors stem from a woman in her thirties in good health.

This clonotype turned up a few times. A junction boundary mismatches the germline segment, possibly from a read error. The chain is built from TRBV20-1 and TRBJ1-2; a possible D gene is TRBD1 (6 bases). This CDR3 region has 14 residues. CDR1 is DFQATT, CDR2 SNEGSKA, per germline (reference sequence). In DNA form, the CDR3 reads TGCAGTTCTAGAATCTCAGGGGCAAACTATGGCTACACCTTC. Amino acid sequence: CSSRISGANYGYTF.

The chain carries TRBV7-2 and TRBJ2-2; 7 bases line up with TRBD1. This CDR3 has 15 residues. With 0 bases clipped from V and 5 bases from J, the junction kept 3 bases outside the gene matches. The germline V gene has CDR1 SGHTA and CDR2 FQGNSA. The CDR3 is CASSLAGQTTGELFF. CDR3 coding DNA: TGTGCCAGCAGCTTAGCGGGACAGACAACCGGGGAGCTGTTTTTT.

The chain links TRBV20-1 to TRBJ2-4; D perhaps matches TRBD2 (6 bases). The CDR3 loop spans 13 amino acids. In germline, CDR1 is DFQATT, CDR2 SNEGSKA (reference sequence). Trimming took 5 bases from V and 13 from J, leaving 21 bases between them. CDR3 coding DNA: TGCAGTGCTGGCGGGGTAAACTACAATGAGCAGTACTTC. Residues: CSAGGVNYNEQYF.

In regard to this clonotype: A much more abundant neighbour one base away suggests this may be a read error. This chain uses TRBV29-1 with TRBJ2-1; the D is unclear. The CDR3 contains 9 residues. The ends were cut back, 3 bases at V and 10 bases at J, with 4 bases in the middle. Germline loops: CDR1 SQVTM, CDR2 ANQGSEA. The chain's CDR3 is CSVDTEQFF. CDR3 DNA sequence: TGCAGCGTTGACACCGAGCAGTTCTTC.

This clonotype was recorded at least ten times. The chain combines TRBV7-2 with TRBJ2-1; D not resolved. Germline assignment: CDR1 SGHTA and CDR2 FQGNSA. V was shortened by 4 bases and J by 7 bases, with 17 bases between the two germline ends. CDR3 length equals 15 residues. The CDR3 is CASSSTGSWSNEQFF. In DNA, the CDR3 is TGTGCCAGCAGCTCGACTGGCTCGTGGAGTAATGAGCAGTTCTTC.